This entry concerns a single TCR beta chain. As yet, its antigen is unknown. This sample stems from a study of blood T cells in healthy people across ages. Notes on the study in general: Versus aged donors, long-lived donors had higher diversity and more naive CD4+ cells.

PCR was performed a second time for about 7 to 12 cycles using a sample-barcoded 5' primer and a J-beta primer mix. Tags on each cDNA molecule came from a template-switch adaptor with 12 random nucleotides. In TCRdb, the 5' RACE reads were re-called with MiXCR into one record per CDR3 protein. The sample has around 780,000 distinct CDR3 sequences; around 50% are singletons. The CDR3 consists of 16 residues. Looked up from germline, CDR1 is SEHNR and CDR2 is FQNEAQ (reference sequence). V trimming: 5 bases; J trimming: 9 bases; junction bases outside the gene matches: 11. This clonotype was obtained from a man between 35 and 55 years old in good health. This chain connects TRBV7-9 to TRBJ2-1; 12 bases are shared with TRBD2. Sequencing used blood. This chain's CDR3 is CASSHGLAGGPIEQFF. The CDR3 nucleotides are TGTGCCAGCAGCCACGGGCTAGCGGGAGGGCCGATTGAGCAGTTCTTC. Filled out from reference TRBV7-9 and TRBJ2-1, the complete variable domain reads DTGVSQNPRHKITKRGQNVTFRCDPISEHNRLYWYRQTLGQGPEFLTYFQNEAQLEKSRLLSDRFSAERPKGSFSTLEIQRTEQGDSAMYLCASSHGLAGGPIEQFFGPGTRLTVL.